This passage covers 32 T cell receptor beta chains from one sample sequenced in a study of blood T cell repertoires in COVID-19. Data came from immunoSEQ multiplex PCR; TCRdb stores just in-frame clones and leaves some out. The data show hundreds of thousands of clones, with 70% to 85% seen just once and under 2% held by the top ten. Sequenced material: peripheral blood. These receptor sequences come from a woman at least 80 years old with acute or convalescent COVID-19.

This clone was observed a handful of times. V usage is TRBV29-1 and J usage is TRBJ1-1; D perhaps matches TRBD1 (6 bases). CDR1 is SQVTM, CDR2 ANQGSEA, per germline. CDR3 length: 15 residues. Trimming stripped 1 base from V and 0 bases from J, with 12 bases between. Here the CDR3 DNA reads TGCAGCGTTGAAGCAGGGGAGAACATGAACACTGAAGCTTTCTTT. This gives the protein CSVEAGENMNTEAFF. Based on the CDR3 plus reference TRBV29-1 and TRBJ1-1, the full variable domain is SAVISQKPSRDICQRGTSLTIQCQVDSQVTMMFWYRQQPGQSLTLIATANQGSEATYESGFVIDKFPISRPNLTFSTLTVSNMSPEDSSIYLCSVEAGENMNTEAFFGQGTRLTVV.

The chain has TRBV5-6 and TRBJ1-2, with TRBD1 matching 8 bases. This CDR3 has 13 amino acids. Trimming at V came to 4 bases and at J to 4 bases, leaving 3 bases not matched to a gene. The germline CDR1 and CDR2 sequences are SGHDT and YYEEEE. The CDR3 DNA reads TGTGCCAGCAGCCGCAGGGGGCTCTATGGCTACACCTTC. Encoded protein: CASSRRGLYGYTF.

CDR3 DNA sequence: TGTGCCAGCAGCTTGACGCGAGCTAGCGGGAGGAACGAGCAGTACTTC. Translated, it gives CASSLTRASGRNEQYF. V and J are TRBV11-2 and TRBJ2-7; 11 bases line up with TRBD2. CDR3 length: 16 amino acids. The J segment lost 5 bases and the V segment lost 3 bases, leaving 9 bases of the junction unmatched. Germline CDR1 reads SGHAT; CDR2 reads FQNNGV.

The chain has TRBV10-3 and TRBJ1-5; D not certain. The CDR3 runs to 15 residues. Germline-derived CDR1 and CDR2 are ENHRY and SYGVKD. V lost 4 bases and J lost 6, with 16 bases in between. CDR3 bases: TGTGCCATCAGTGCTAGCCCGACGGAAAGTCAGCCCCAGCATTTT. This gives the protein CAISASPTESQPQHF.

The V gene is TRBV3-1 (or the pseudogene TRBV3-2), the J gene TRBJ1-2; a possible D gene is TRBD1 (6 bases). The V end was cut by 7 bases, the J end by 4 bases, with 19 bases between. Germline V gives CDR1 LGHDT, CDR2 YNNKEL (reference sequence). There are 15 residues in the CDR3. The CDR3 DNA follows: TGTGCCAGCACTCCCACCAACAGGGCCTTCTATGGCTACACCTTC. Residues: CASTPTNRAFYGYTF.

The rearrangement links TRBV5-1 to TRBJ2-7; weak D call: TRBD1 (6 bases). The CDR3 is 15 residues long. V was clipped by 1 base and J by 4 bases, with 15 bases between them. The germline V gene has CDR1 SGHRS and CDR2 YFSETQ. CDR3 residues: CASSLLTGGLYEQYF. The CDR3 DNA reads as TGCGCCAGCAGCTTGCTGACAGGCGGGTTGTACGAGCAGTACTTC.

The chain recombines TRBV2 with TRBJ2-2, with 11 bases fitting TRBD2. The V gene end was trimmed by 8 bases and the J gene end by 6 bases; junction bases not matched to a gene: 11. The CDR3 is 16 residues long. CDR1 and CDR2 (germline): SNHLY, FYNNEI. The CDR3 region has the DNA TGTGCCAGCGGTGTTGGAGGACTAGCGGGTCCCGGGGAGCTGTTTTTT. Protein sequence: CASGVGGLAGPGELFF.

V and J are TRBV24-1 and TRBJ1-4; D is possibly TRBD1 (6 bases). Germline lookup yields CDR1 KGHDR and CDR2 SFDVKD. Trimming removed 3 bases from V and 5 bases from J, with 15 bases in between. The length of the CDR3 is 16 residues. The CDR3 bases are TGTGCCACCAGTGATCCCCCGGGGGGCGGAAATGAAAAACTGTTTTTT. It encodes CATSDPPGGGNEKLFF.

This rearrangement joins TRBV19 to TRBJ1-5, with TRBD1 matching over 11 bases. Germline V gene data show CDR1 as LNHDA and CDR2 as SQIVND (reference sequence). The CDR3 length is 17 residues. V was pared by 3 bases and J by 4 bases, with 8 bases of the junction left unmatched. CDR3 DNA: TGTGCCAGTAGTATCCCGGGACAGGGGGTTGTTAATCAGCCCCAGCATTTT. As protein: CASSIPGQGVVNQPQHF.

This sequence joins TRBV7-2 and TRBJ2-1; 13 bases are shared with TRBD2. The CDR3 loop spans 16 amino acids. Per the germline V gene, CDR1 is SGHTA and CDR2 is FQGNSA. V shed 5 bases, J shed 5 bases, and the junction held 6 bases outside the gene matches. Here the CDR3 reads CASSRTSGGVDNEQFF. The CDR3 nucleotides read TGTGCCAGCAGCAGGACTAGCGGGGGAGTAGACAATGAGCAGTTCTTC.

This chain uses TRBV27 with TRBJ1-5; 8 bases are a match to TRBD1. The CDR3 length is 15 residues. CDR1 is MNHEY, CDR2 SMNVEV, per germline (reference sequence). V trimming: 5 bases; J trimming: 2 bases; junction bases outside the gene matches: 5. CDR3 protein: CASSARGLGNQPQHF. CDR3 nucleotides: TGTGCCAGCAGTGCCAGGGGGCTCGGCAATCAGCCCCAGCATTTT.

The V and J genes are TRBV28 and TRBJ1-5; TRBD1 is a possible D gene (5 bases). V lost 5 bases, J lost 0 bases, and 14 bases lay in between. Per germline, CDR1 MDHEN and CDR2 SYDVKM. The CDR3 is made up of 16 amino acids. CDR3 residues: CASSGRRGYSNQPQHF. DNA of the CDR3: TGTGCCAGCAGTGGAAGGAGGGGCTATAGCAATCAGCCCCAGCATTTT.

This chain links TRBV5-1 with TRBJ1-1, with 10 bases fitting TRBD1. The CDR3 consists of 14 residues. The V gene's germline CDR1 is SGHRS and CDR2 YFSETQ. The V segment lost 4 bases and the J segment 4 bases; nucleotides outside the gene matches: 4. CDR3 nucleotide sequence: TGCGCCAGCAGCACTAGGACAGGGGGCACTGAAGCTTTCTTT. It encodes CASSTRTGGTEAFF.

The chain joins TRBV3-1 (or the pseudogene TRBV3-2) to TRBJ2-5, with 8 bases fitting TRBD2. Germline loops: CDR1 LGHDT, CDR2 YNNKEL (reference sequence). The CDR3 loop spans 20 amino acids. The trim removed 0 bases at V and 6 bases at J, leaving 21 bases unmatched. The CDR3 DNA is TGTGCCAGCAGCCAAGAGTCCCCTTCCTCGGGACTAGGGATGGGGAAGACCCAGTACTTC. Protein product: CASSQESPSSGLGMGKTQYF.

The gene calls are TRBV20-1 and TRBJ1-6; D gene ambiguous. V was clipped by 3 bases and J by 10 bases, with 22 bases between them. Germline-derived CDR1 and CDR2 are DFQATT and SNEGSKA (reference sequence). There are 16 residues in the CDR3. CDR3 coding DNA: TGCAGTGCTAGTTCCGGTTTTTCCTCACGAGGATCACCCCTCCACTTT. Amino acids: CSASSGFSSRGSPLHF.

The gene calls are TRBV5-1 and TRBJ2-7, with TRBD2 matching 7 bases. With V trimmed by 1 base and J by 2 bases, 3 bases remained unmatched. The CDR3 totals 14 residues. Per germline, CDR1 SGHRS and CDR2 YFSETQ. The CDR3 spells CASSLSGGTYEQYF. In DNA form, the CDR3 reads TGCGCCAGCAGCTTGTCGGGGGGAACCTACGAGCAGTACTTC.

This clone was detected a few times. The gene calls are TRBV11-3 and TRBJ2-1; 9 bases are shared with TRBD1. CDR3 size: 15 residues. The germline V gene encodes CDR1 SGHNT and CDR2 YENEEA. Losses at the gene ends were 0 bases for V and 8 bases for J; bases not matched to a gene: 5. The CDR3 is CASSLDGDRVDEQFF. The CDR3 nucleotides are TGTGCCAGCAGCTTAGATGGGGACAGGGTGGATGAGCAGTTCTTC. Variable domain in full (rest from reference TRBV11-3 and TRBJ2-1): EAGVVQSPRYKIIEKKQPVAFWCNPISGHNTLYWYLQNLGQGPELLIRYENEEAVDDSQLPKDRFSAERLKGVDSTLKIQPAELGDSAVYLCASSLDGDRVDEQFFGPGTRLTVL.

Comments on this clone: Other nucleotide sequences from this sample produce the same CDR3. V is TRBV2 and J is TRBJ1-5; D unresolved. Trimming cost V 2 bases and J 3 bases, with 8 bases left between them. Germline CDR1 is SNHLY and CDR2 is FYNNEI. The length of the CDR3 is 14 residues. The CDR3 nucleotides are TGTGCCAGCAGTGAAAACAGAAACAATCAGCCCCAGCATTTT. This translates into CASSENRNNQPQHF.

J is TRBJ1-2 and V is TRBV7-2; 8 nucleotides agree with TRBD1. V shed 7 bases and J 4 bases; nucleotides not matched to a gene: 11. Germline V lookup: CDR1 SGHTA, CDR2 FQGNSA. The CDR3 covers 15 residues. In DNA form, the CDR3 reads TGTGCCAGCACCCTATCGGGACAGGCGCGCTATGGCTACACCTTC. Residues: CASTLSGQARYGYTF.

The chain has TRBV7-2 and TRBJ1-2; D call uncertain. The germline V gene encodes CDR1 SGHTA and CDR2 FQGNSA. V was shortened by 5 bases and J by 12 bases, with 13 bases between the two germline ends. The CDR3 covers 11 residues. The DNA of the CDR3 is TGTGCCAGCAGCCTCGGAGGGTCTAACACCTTC. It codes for CASSLGGSNTF.

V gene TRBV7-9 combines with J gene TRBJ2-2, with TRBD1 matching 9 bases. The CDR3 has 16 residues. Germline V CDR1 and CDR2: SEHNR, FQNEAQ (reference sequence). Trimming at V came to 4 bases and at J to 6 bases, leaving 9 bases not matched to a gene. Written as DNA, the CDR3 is TGTGCCAGCAGCTCTTTGGGGAGGACAGGGGCCGGGGAGCTGTTTTTT. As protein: CASSSLGRTGAGELFF. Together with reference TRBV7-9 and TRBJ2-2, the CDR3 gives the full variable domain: DTGVSQNPRHKITKRGQNVTFRCDPISEHNRLYWYRQTLGQGPEFLTYFQNEAQLEKSRLLSDRFSAERPKGSFSTLEIQRTEQGDSAMYLCASSSLGRTGAGELFFGEGSRLTVL.

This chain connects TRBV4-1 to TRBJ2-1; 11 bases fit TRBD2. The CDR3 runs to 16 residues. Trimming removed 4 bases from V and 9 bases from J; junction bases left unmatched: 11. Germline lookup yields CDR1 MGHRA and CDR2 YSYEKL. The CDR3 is CASSLRISGGVSEQFF. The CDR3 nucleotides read TGCGCCAGCAGCCTTCGGATTAGCGGGGGGGTTAGTGAGCAGTTCTTC.

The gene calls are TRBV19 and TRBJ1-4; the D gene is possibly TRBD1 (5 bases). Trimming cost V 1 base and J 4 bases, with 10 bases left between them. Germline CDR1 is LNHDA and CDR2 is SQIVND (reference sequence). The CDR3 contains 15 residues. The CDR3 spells CASSIVRQRNEKLFF. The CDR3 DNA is TGTGCCAGTAGTATAGTGAGACAGCGTAATGAAAAACTGTTTTTT. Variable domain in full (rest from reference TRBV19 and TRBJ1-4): DGGITQSPKYLFRKEGQNVTLSCEQNLNHDAMYWYRQDPGQGLRLIYYSQIVNDFQKGDIAEGYSVSREKKESFPLTVTSAQKNPTAFYLCASSIVRQRNEKLFFGSGTQLSVL.

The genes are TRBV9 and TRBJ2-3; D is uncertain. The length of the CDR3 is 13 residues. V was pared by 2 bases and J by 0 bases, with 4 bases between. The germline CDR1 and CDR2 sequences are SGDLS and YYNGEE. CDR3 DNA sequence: TGTGCCAGCAGCGTTACTAGCACAGATACGCAGTATTTT. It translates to CASSVTSTDTQYF.

CDR3 in amino acids: CASSPRTGGRNTEAFF. Here the CDR3 DNA reads TGTGCCAGCAGTCCAAGGACAGGGGGTAGGAACACTGAAGCTTTCTTT. The chain uses TRBV2 and TRBJ1-1, with TRBD1 identical over 10 bases. Losses at the gene ends were 5 bases for V and 1 base for J; bases not matched to a gene: 7. CDR1 and CDR2 from the germline V gene are SNHLY and FYNNEI. The CDR3 consists of 16 residues.

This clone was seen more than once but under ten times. The CDR3 reads CASSLAGGIEQYF. DNA for the CDR3: TGTGCCAGCAGTTTAGCGGGGGGGATCGAGCAGTACTTC. The chain joins TRBV6-5 to TRBJ2-7, with 11 bases fitting TRBD2. This CDR3 region has 13 residues. The V gene's germline CDR1 is MNHEY and CDR2 SVGAGI. V shed 4 bases and J 6 bases; nucleotides not matched to a gene: 2.

CDR3 sequence (DNA): TGTGCCAGCAGCTTAGGGGTTACAGGGGAGGCTTTCTTT. This encodes CASSLGVTGEAFF. This sequence joins TRBV7-6 and TRBJ1-1, with 7 bases lining up with TRBD1. The CDR3 runs 13 residues. V shed 1 base, J shed 11 bases, and the junction held 7 bases outside the gene matches. Germline V gives CDR1 SGHVS, CDR2 FNYEAQ.

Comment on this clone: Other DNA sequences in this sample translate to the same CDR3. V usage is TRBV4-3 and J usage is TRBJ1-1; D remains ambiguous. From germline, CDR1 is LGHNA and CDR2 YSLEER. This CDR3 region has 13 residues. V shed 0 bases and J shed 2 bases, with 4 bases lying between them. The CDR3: CASSQDRNTEAFF. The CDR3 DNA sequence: TGCGCCAGCAGCCAAGACAGAAACACTGAAGCTTTCTTT.

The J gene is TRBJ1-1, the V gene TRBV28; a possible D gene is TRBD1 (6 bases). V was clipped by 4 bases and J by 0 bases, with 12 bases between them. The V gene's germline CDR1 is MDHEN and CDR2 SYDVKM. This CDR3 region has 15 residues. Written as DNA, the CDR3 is TGTGCCAGCAGTTCACAGGGACACCTGAACACTGAAGCTTTCTTT. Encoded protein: CASSSQGHLNTEAFF.

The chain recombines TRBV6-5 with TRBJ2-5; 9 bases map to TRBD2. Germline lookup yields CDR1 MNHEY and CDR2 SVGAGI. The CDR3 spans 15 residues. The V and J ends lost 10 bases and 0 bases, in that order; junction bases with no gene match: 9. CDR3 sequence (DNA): TGTGCCACTAACCCTAGCGGGGCTTACCAAGAGACCCAGTACTTC. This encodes CATNPSGAYQETQYF.

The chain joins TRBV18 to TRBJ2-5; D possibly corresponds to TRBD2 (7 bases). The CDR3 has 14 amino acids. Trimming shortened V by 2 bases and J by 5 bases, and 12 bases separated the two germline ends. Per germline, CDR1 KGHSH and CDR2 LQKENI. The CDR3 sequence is CASSPAGARETQYF. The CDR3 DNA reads TGTGCCAGCTCACCAGCGGGGGCCAGGGAGACCCAGTACTTC. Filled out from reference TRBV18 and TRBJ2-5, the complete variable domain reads NAGVMQNPRHLVRRRGQEARLRCSPMKGHSHVYWYRQLPEEGLKFMVYLQKENIIDESGMPKERFSAEFPKEGPSILRIQQVVRGDSAAYFCASSPAGARETQYFGPGTRLLVL.

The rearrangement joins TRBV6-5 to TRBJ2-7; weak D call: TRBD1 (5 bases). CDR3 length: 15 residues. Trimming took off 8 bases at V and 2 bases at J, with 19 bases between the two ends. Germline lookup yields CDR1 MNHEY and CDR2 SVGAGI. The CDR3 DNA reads TGTGCCAGCCGGTTCAAGCCCAGGGAAACCTACGAGCAGTACTTC. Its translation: CASRFKPRETYEQYF.